This section outlines one T cell receptor (beta chain) sequence together with its context. Healthy and HIV-negative, the adult donors had no recent acute infections or vaccinations. This sample is drawn from a study of shared clonotypes between healthy human individuals. The V gene lost 4 bases and the J gene lost 2 bases, with 17 bases spanning the gap. CDR3 length equals 15 residues. CDR1 and CDR2 (germline): GTSNPN, SVGIG (reference sequence). Generated by immunoSEQ multiplex PCR, the TCRdb table keeps only in-frame clones and is missing some. The sample holds approximately 2,000,000 clones, just under 95% seen once.

Material for sequencing was naive CD4+ T cells from PBMCs. The subset here: CD45RA+ positively selected. The V gene is TRBV30, the J gene TRBJ2-5; D gene ambiguous. This TCR was sampled from a man between 18 and 35 years old in good health. Some clones in this sample may be carry-over from other donors' samples. CDR3 in DNA: TGTGCCTGGAAGCTTGAGTTGGCCGAACAAGAGACCCAGTACTTC. Translation: CAWKLELAEQETQYF.